The 32 T cell receptor beta chains given below trace back to one sample, sequenced in a study of CD8 T cells in Susac syndrome. Random hexamers were used to reverse transcribe an amount of about 0.45 to 1 ug RNA. TCRdb reanalysed the immunoSEQ multiplex PCR reads using MiXCR and keeps one entry per CDR3 protein. In the table there are about 120,000 distinct CDR3 sequences, 90% to 95% of which are singletons. Specimen: CD4+ T cells from PBMCs. The source of these receptors is a human donor in good health.

This clonotype came up once. The chain has TRBV28 and TRBJ1-6; TRBD1 matches 11 bases. V dropped 6 bases and J dropped 14; count of bases not matched to a gene: 21. The germline V gene has CDR1 MDHEN and CDR2 SYDVKM. The CDR3 length is 18 residues. The CDR3 is CASSSSWGRDRGVSALHF. As DNA, the CDR3 is TGTGCCAGCAGCAGTTCCTGGGGCCGGGACAGGGGGGTCTCGGCCCTCCACTTT.

V and J are TRBV28 and TRBJ1-6; D not resolved. Trimming shortened V by 6 bases and J by 7 bases, and 16 bases separated the two germline ends. The CDR3 consists of 15 residues. Germline lookup yields CDR1 MDHEN and CDR2 SYDVKM. CDR3 sequence: CASSTVQVNNSPLHF. The CDR3 DNA follows: TGTGCCAGCAGCACCGTTCAGGTGAACAATTCACCCCTCCACTTT.

The rearrangement joins TRBV5-6 to TRBJ2-1; D is ambiguous. CDR1 and CDR2 from the germline V gene are SGHDT and YYEEEE. The CDR3 spans 14 residues. Deletions cut 0 bases from V and 5 bases from J, with 9 bases between. CDR3 DNA: TGTGCCAGCAGCTTGGTCGGCTACAACAATGAGCAGTTCTTC. Amino acids: CASSLVGYNNEQFF.

The chain is built from TRBV29-1 and TRBJ1-1; D is uncertain. The CDR3 is 14 amino acids. The V gene's germline CDR1 is SQVTM and CDR2 ANQGSEA. V lost 5 bases to trimming and J lost 2 bases, with 15 bases between them. The CDR3 spells CSVKTRQANTEAFF. In DNA, the CDR3 is TGCAGCGTTAAGACTCGCCAGGCCAACACTGAAGCTTTCTTT.

This clonotype was picked up one time. The chain uses TRBV5-4 and TRBJ2-1, with TRBD2 identical over 10 bases. Per the germline V gene, CDR1 is SGHNT and CDR2 is YYREEE (reference sequence). With 0 bases clipped from V and 4 bases from J, the junction kept 4 bases outside the gene matches. The CDR3 extends over 16 amino acids. The CDR3 DNA is TGTGCCAGCAGCTTGGCCGCTAGCGGGAGTTACAATGAGCAGTTCTTC. Translation: CASSLAASGSYNEQFF.

V gene TRBV5-1 combines with J gene TRBJ2-5, with a possible D match to TRBD1 (6 bases). The germline gives CDR1 SGHRS, CDR2 YFSETQ. CDR3 length: 13 residues. V was cut by 5 bases and J by 4 bases, with 12 bases left in between. CDR3 amino acids: CASSDRSTETQYF. The CDR3 DNA reads as TGCGCCAGCAGTGACAGGTCGACAGAGACCCAGTACTTC.

The chain recombines TRBV5-6 with TRBJ2-1; D possibly corresponds to TRBD2 (5 bases). This CDR3 has 16 residues. The V end lost 1 base, the J end lost 4 bases, and 15 bases lay between the germline ends. CDR1 is SGHDT, CDR2 YYEEEE, per germline. The CDR3 region is CASSLLQLEDYNEQFF. DNA for the CDR3: TGTGCCAGCAGCTTGTTACAACTAGAGGATTACAATGAGCAGTTCTTC. The full variable domain, in which reference TRBV5-6 and TRBJ2-1 provide the parts outside the CDR3, is DAGVTQSPTHLIKTRGQQVTLRCSPKSGHDTVSWYQQALGQGPQFIFQYYEEEERQRGNFPDRFSGHQFPNYSSELNVNALLLGDSALYLCASSLLQLEDYNEQFFGPGTRLTVL.

The J gene is TRBJ2-1, the V gene TRBV11-2, with TRBD2 matching over 13 bases. The CDR3 is 19 residues long. Germline CDR1 and CDR2: SGHAT and FQNNGV. J lost 3 bases, V lost 4 bases, and 12 bases had no gene match. CDR3 DNA: TGTGCCAGCAGCTCGCACCGAAAGACTAGCGGGAGGAACTACAATGAGCAGTTCTTC. This codes for CASSSHRKTSGRNYNEQFF.

The chain recombines TRBV29-1 with TRBJ2-1, with 9 bases identical to TRBD2. CDR3 size: 14 residues. The germline V gene encodes CDR1 SQVTM and CDR2 ANQGSEA. Germline trimming cut 5 bases from V and 8 bases from J; bases unmatched to any gene: 10. The CDR3 here is CSVTVSGSRDEQFF. In DNA form, the CDR3 reads TGCAGCGTTACTGTTAGCGGGAGTAGGGATGAGCAGTTCTTC.

The chain carries TRBV20-1 and TRBJ2-5, with D unclear. This CDR3 is 10 amino acids long. CDR1 is DFQATT and CDR2 is SNEGSKA in the germline V gene (reference sequence). V was trimmed by 2 bases and J by 3 bases, leaving 1 base between them. The CDR3 DNA sequence: TGCAGTGCTAGAAAAGAGACCCAGTACTTC. This gives the protein CSARKETQYF.

The chain uses TRBV19 and TRBJ1-4, with 8 bases matching TRBD1. The CDR3 has 15 amino acids. J was trimmed by 5 bases and V by 5 bases; bases with no gene match: 7. Per the germline V gene, CDR1 is LNHDA and CDR2 is SQIVND (reference sequence). Here the CDR3 DNA reads TGTGCCAGTAGTCTCAACAGGGGGGAAAATGAAAAACTGTTTTTT. This gives the protein CASSLNRGENEKLFF.

The chain carries TRBV11-2 and TRBJ2-4; TRBD2 agrees at 7 bases. The CDR3 length is 15 residues. The germline gives CDR1 SGHAT, CDR2 FQNNGV. J gave up 6 bases and V 5 bases, and 10 bases lay outside the gene matches. The CDR3 loop reads CASSHRGLEGNIQYF. DNA for the CDR3: TGTGCCAGCAGCCATCGTGGACTAGAGGGAAACATTCAGTACTTC.

The chain links TRBV12-3 or TRBV12-4 to TRBJ2-1; D gene ambiguous. CDR3 length: 11 amino acids. The V end lost 2 bases, the J end lost 15 bases, and 11 bases lay between the germline ends. CDR3: CASSLSFSRFF. In DNA form, the CDR3 reads TGTGCCAGCAGTTTAAGTTTTAGTCGGTTCTTC.

This clonotype was seen a handful of times. This rearrangement joins TRBV7-2 to TRBJ1-1; D is undetermined. The CDR3 loop spans 15 amino acids. From germline, CDR1 is SGHTA and CDR2 FQGNSA. V was pared by 1 base and J by 4 bases, with 13 bases between. In DNA, the CDR3 is TGTGCCAGCAGCTTAGGAGGGTCCTCGAGCACTGAAGCTTTCTTT. Protein sequence: CASSLGGSSSTEAFF. Filled out from reference TRBV7-2 and TRBJ1-1, the complete variable domain reads GAGVSQSPSNKVTEKGKDVELRCDPISGHTALYWYRQSLGQGLEFLIYFQGNSAPDKSGLPSDRFSAERTGGSVSTLTIQRTQQEDSAVYLCASSLGGSSSTEAFFGQGTRLTVV.

The chain joins TRBV5-1 to TRBJ2-2; D is unresolved. The CDR3 contains 16 residues. The V gene's germline CDR1 is SGHRS and CDR2 YFSETQ. V dropped 4 bases and J dropped 2 bases, with 15 bases sitting between them. CDR3 residues: CASSPQPGENTGELFF. CDR3 DNA sequence: TGCGCCAGCAGCCCCCAACCGGGTGAAAACACCGGGGAGCTGTTTTTT.

The chain joins TRBV24-1 to TRBJ2-3; the D is unclear. V lost 5 bases and J 0 bases, leaving 8 bases between the germline ends. CDR3 length: 14 residues. Per the germline V gene, CDR1 is KGHDR and CDR2 is SFDVKD. As DNA, the CDR3 is TGTGCCACCAGTGCCGACCCGAGCACAGATACGCAGTATTTT. Translation gives CATSADPSTDTQYF.

The chain uses TRBV5-6 and TRBJ2-5; the D is unclear. Germline loops: CDR1 SGHDT, CDR2 YYEEEE. There are 14 residues in the CDR3. Deletions cut 4 bases from V and 2 bases from J, with 12 bases between. CDR3 nucleotide sequence: TGTGCCAGCAGCCCCCATTTATCGCAAGAGACCCAGTACTTC. This translates into CASSPHLSQETQYF.

This clonotype was observed once. The rearrangement uses TRBV9 and TRBJ2-1; possible D gene TRBD2, 5 bases. Germline V gene data show CDR1 as SGDLS and CDR2 as YYNGEE. V gave up 0 bases and J gave up 5 bases, with 12 bases separating them. The CDR3 loop spans 15 amino acids. The CDR3 loop is CASSVGGGSNNEQFF. DNA of the CDR3: TGTGCCAGCAGCGTAGGGGGTGGGAGTAACAATGAGCAGTTCTTC. Variable domain in full (rest from reference TRBV9 and TRBJ2-1): DSGVTQTPKHLITATGQRVTLRCSPRSGDLSVYWYQQSLDQGLQFLIQYYNGEERAKGNILERFSAQQFPDLHSELNLSSLELGDSALYFCASSVGGGSNNEQFFGPGTRLTVL.

The chain carries TRBV4-2 and TRBJ2-1, with 9 bases fitting TRBD1. Germline CDR1 and CDR2: LGHNA and YNFKEQ. V shed 1 base, J shed 3 bases, and the junction held 4 bases outside the gene matches. The CDR3 is made up of 16 amino acids. CDR3 region: CASSQAGTGSYNEQFF. CDR3 nucleotide sequence: TGTGCCAGCAGCCAAGCGGGGACAGGGAGCTACAATGAGCAGTTCTTC.

The genes are TRBV28 and TRBJ2-1, with unresolved D. Germline CDR1 reads MDHEN; CDR2 reads SYDVKM. The V and J ends lost 7 bases and 6 bases respectively, with 16 bases between them. The CDR3 runs 14 residues. The CDR3 region has the DNA TGTGCCAGCATCCCGACGACCATTGGCAATGAGCAGTTCTTC. Protein sequence: CASIPTTIGNEQFF. Drawing the rest from reference TRBV28 and TRBJ2-1, the complete variable domain is DVKVTQSSRYLVKRTGEKVFLECVQDMDHENMFWYRQDPGLGLRLIYFSYDVKMKEKGDIPEGYSVSREKKERFSLILESASTNQTSMYLCASIPTTIGNEQFFGPGTRLTVL.

This rearrangement joins TRBV3-1 to TRBJ2-1; TRBD2 might be the D (6 bases). Trimming shortened V by 1 base and J by 7 bases, and 17 bases separated the two germline ends. The CDR3 loop spans 16 amino acids. Germline CDR1 reads LGHDT; CDR2 reads YNNKEL (reference sequence). The CDR3 bases are TGTGCCAGCAGCCAAGCGTTGGGGGGAGGAAGGAATGAGCAGTTCTTC. Amino acids: CASSQALGGGRNEQFF.

This clonotype was seen once. The genes are TRBV6-5 and TRBJ1-1; 7 bases are shared with TRBD1. Trimming cost V 0 bases and J 0 bases; bases outside gene matches: 1. The CDR3 runs 15 residues. CDR1 is MNHEY, CDR2 SVGAGI, per germline. CDR3 sequence reads: CASSYSQGVNTEAFF. CDR3 coding DNA: TGTGCCAGCAGTTACTCTCAGGGGGTGAACACTGAAGCTTTCTTT.

The chain joins TRBV5-1 to TRBJ2-3; TRBD1 matches at 7 bases. The CDR3 sequence is 16 residues long. Germline assignment: CDR1 SGHRS and CDR2 YFSETQ. V was clipped by 0 bases and J by 4 bases; unmatched bases: 8. The CDR3 loop reads CASSLEGGPGADTQYF. The DNA of the CDR3 is TGCGCCAGCAGCTTGGAAGGGGGCCCCGGCGCAGATACGCAGTATTTT.

The chain couples TRBV25-1 to TRBJ2-7, with D perhaps TRBD1 or TRBD2 (5 bases each). The CDR3 extends over 17 amino acids. In germline, CDR1 is MGHDK, CDR2 SYGVNS. The V and J ends lost 2 bases and 3 bases respectively, with 20 bases between them. The CDR3 is CASSERRTGTVFYEQYF. DNA of the CDR3: TGTGCCAGCAGTGAACGGCGCACCGGGACGGTGTTCTACGAGCAGTACTTC.

This clonotype was picked up one time. J is TRBJ2-2 and V is TRBV6-4, with D hard to call. The CDR3 runs to 14 residues. Trimming left V 5 bases short and J 4 bases short, with 11 bases between. The germline gives CDR1 MRHNA, CDR2 SNTAGT. The DNA for the CDR3 is TGTGCCAGCAGTTTCGACCTGTCCACCGGGGAGCTGTTTTTT. Its protein product is CASSFDLSTGELFF.

This chain uses TRBV20-1 with TRBJ2-1, with 12 bases fitting TRBD2. From germline, CDR1 is DFQATT and CDR2 SNEGSKA (reference sequence). This CDR3 has 14 amino acids. V dropped 5 bases and J dropped 8; count of bases not matched to a gene: 7. CDR3 loop: CSALLTSGRHEQFF. The CDR3 DNA follows: TGCAGTGCTCTATTGACTAGCGGGAGACATGAGCAGTTCTTC.

This sequence joins TRBV6-5 and TRBJ2-4; TRBD1 aligns across 7 bases. This CDR3 contains 15 residues. J was trimmed by 3 bases and V by 0 bases; bases with no gene match: 2. The germline V gene has CDR1 MNHEY and CDR2 SVGAGI. CDR3 region: CASSYSWTGKNIQYF. CDR3 DNA sequence: TGTGCCAGCAGTTACTCGTGGACAGGCAAAAACATTCAGTACTTC.

The gene calls are TRBV2 and TRBJ2-2; 8 bases are a match to TRBD2. The CDR3 consists of 16 residues. The germline gives CDR1 SNHLY, CDR2 FYNNEI. V was clipped by 4 bases and J by 3 bases; unmatched bases: 7. The CDR3 DNA reads TGTGCCAGCAGTGTAGAAGCGGGAGACCACACCGGGGAGCTGTTTTTT. It yields the protein CASSVEAGDHTGELFF.

The rearrangement joins TRBV28 to TRBJ2-4, with no clear D. This CDR3 region has 12 residues. Trimming removed 7 bases at V and 9 bases at J, with 13 bases between. Germline loops: CDR1 MDHEN, CDR2 SYDVKM. The chain's CDR3 is CASTSRYSIQYF. DNA of the CDR3: TGTGCCAGCACCTCAAGGTATAGCATTCAGTACTTC.

The V call is TRBV24-1, the J call TRBJ1-5, with D tentatively TRBD1 (5 bases). Germline assignment: CDR1 KGHDR and CDR2 SFDVKD. The V end was cut by 5 bases, the J end by 0 bases, with 7 bases between. The CDR3 extends over 14 amino acids. The CDR3 protein is CATSGQHSNQPQHF. The DNA of the CDR3 is TGTGCCACCAGTGGACAGCATAGCAATCAGCCCCAGCATTTT.

The chain couples TRBV19 to TRBJ1-1; 8 nucleotides line up with TRBD1. Germline V gives CDR1 LNHDA, CDR2 SQIVND (reference sequence). This CDR3 spans 16 amino acids. V lost 3 bases and J lost 0; bases outside the gene matches: 6. Here the CDR3 reads CASSMERTGLNTEAFF. As DNA, the CDR3 is TGTGCCAGTAGTATGGAACGGACAGGGCTGAACACTGAAGCTTTCTTT.

The CDR3 protein is CSVIVGLAGGTGELFF. CDR3 in DNA: TGCAGCGTTATTGTGGGACTAGCGGGAGGCACCGGGGAGCTGTTTTTT. The chain carries TRBV29-1 and TRBJ2-2; 15 bases match TRBD2. Per the germline V gene, CDR1 is SQVTM and CDR2 is ANQGSEA. Germline trimming cut 5 bases from V and 4 bases from J; bases unmatched to any gene: 5. CDR3 length: 16 amino acids.